A selection of T cell receptor beta chains follows, all from one sample in a study of metastatic and nonmetastatic thyroid tumors. TCRdb reanalyzed the PCR reads via MiXCR. The sample lists roughly 28,000 clones; roughly 17% were seen once. Sequenced input: blood. These receptors all stem from a female donor with papillary thyroid cancer or a benign thyroid nodule (not recorded which). Some clones in this sample may be carry-over from other donors' samples. The CDR3 runs from the conserved cysteine through the conserved F or W. D genes are given only for firm matches. Not all rows give a size; the values are once, few, many and, for expanded clones, a class.

J gene: TRBJ1-2
D gene: -
clone size: -
V gene: TRBV30
CDR3 DNA: TGTGCCTGGAGTGCGCCAAAGGGAAACAACTATGGCTACACCTTC
CDR3 protein: CAWSAPKGNNYGYTF

J gene: TRBJ1-5
D gene: TRBD1
clone size: many
V gene: TRBV5-1
CDR3 DNA: TGCGCCAGCAGCTTGGCAGGGGGAGGCCAGCCCCAGCATTTT
CDR3 protein: CASSLAGGGQPQHF

J gene: TRBJ1-4
D gene: -
clone size: many
V gene: TRBV4-2
CDR3 DNA: TGTGCCAGCAGCCCGCCGGGGAGAACTAATGAAAAACTGTTTTTT
CDR3 protein: CASSPPGRTNEKLFF

J gene: TRBJ2-3
D gene: TRBD2
clone size: many
V gene: TRBV11-2
CDR3 DNA: TGTGCCAGCAGCTTGGGGGGGTTTAGCACAGATACGCAGTATTTT
CDR3 protein: CASSLGGFSTDTQYF

J gene: TRBJ1-1
D gene: -
clone size: -
V gene: TRBV10-3
CDR3 DNA: TGTGCCATCAGGGGGGGAGGAGGGAACACTGAAGCTTTCTTT
CDR3 protein: CAIRGGGGNTEAFF

J gene: TRBJ2-1
D gene: -
clone size: many
V gene: TRBV29-1
CDR3 DNA: TGCAGCGTTGAAACGGGGAGCTCCTACAATGAGCAGTTCTTC
CDR3 protein: CSVETGSSYNEQFF

J gene: TRBJ2-1
D gene: -
clone size: many
V gene: TRBV6-5
CDR3 DNA: TGTGCCAGCAGTTACGGTCGAGTCTATGAGCAGTTCTTC
CDR3 protein: CASSYGRVYEQFF

J gene: TRBJ2-3
D gene: -
clone size: medium-sized
V gene: TRBV13
CDR3 DNA: TGTGCCAGCAGCGGACTGGGGGTCTCAGGTTTTACGCAGTATTTT
CDR3 protein: CASSGLGVSGFTQYF

J gene: TRBJ2-1
D gene: TRBD2
clone size: many
V gene: TRBV4-2
CDR3 DNA: TGTGCCAGCAGCCAAGCGGCGGGAGTGTACAATGAGCAGTTCTTC
CDR3 protein: CASSQAAGVYNEQFF

J gene: TRBJ1-5
D gene: -
clone size: few
V gene: TRBV2
CDR3 DNA: TGTGCCAGCAGGGAGGACAGTCAGCCCCAGCATTTT
CDR3 protein: CASREDSQPQHF

J gene: TRBJ2-7
D gene: -
clone size: -
V gene: TRBV6-2/TRBV6-3
CDR3 DNA: TGTGCCAGCAGTTACAAGGTCGTCTCCTACGATCAGTACTTC
CDR3 protein: CASSYKVVSYDQYF

J gene: TRBJ2-3
D gene: TRBD2
clone size: many
V gene: TRBV3-1
CDR3 DNA: TGTGCCAGCAGCCAAGACGTTAGCGGGAGGGCCCGTGCAGATACGCAGTATTTT
CDR3 protein: CASSQDVSGRARADTQYF

J gene: TRBJ2-1
D gene: -
clone size: many
V gene: TRBV20-1
CDR3 DNA: TGCAGTGCTAGAAATACAGCGGGTGTGGACAATGAGCAGTTCTTC
CDR3 protein: CSARNTAGVDNEQFF

J gene: TRBJ2-1
D gene: -
clone size: -
V gene: TRBV20-1
CDR3 DNA: TGCAGTGCTAGGGGAGGCTTGGGCAATGAGCAGTTCTTC
CDR3 protein: CSARGGLGNEQFF

J gene: TRBJ2-1
D gene: -
clone size: few
V gene: TRBV2
CDR3 DNA: TGTGCCAGCAGCGTATCTGGACATTACAATGAGCAGTTCTTC
CDR3 protein: CASSVSGHYNEQFF

J gene: TRBJ2-5
D gene: -
clone size: once
V gene: TRBV7-3
CDR3 DNA: TGTGCCAGCAGCCCGGTGATGGCCGTCCCCTTTCAAGAGACCCAGTACTTC
CDR3 protein: CASSPVMAVPFQETQYF

J gene: TRBJ2-7
D gene: TRBD1
clone size: many
V gene: TRBV30
CDR3 DNA: TGTGCCTGGAGCCTAGGGACAGGGAAAAATCACGAGCAGTACTTC
CDR3 protein: CAWSLGTGKNHEQYF

J gene: TRBJ2-1
D gene: -
clone size: medium-sized
V gene: TRBV19
CDR3 DNA: TGTGCCAGTAGCCCCCGGGTAGTGAGTGAGCAGTTCTTC
CDR3 protein: CASSPRVVSEQFF

J gene: TRBJ2-1
D gene: -
clone size: -
V gene: TRBV6-1
CDR3 DNA: TGTGCCAGCATCCGGCTTGTGATTCGGGAACACAATGAGCAGTTCTTC
CDR3 protein: CASIRLVIREHNEQFF

J gene: TRBJ2-7
D gene: TRBD2
clone size: few
V gene: TRBV6-1
CDR3 DNA: TGTGCCAGCAGAAGTAGCGGGGATTACGAGCAGTACTTC
CDR3 protein: CASRSSGDYEQYF

J gene: TRBJ1-5
D gene: -
clone size: many
V gene: TRBV7-9
CDR3 DNA: TGTGCCAGCAGCTTAGATCCACCTAATCAGCCCCAGCATTTT
CDR3 protein: CASSLDPPNQPQHF

J gene: TRBJ2-2
D gene: TRBD1
clone size: medium-sized
V gene: TRBV19
CDR3 DNA: TGTGCCAGTAGTACACAGGGGGGTGTGCTGTTTTTT
CDR3 protein: CASSTQGGVLFF

J gene: TRBJ1-5
D gene: -
clone size: -
V gene: TRBV11-2
CDR3 DNA: TGTGCCAGCAGCCCCCCCTGGGGGGGCAGGAACAATCAGCCCCAGCATTTT
CDR3 protein: CASSPPWGGRNNQPQHF

J gene: TRBJ2-3
D gene: -
clone size: many
V gene: TRBV20-1
CDR3 DNA: TGCAGTGCTAGAGCGCCTAATGTACGCACAGATACGCAGTATTTT
CDR3 protein: CSARAPNVRTDTQYF

J gene: TRBJ2-3
D gene: -
clone size: many
V gene: TRBV12-3/TRBV12-4
CDR3 DNA: TGTGCCAGCAGCGACCGGGACAACACAGATACGCAGTATTTT
CDR3 protein: CASSDRDNTDTQYF

J gene: TRBJ1-6
D gene: -
clone size: many
V gene: TRBV27
CDR3 DNA: TGTGCCAGCAATGACGGAGCCCGGGATTCACCCCTCCACTTT
CDR3 protein: CASNDGARDSPLHF

J gene: TRBJ1-2
D gene: -
clone size: many
V gene: TRBV19
CDR3 DNA: TGTGCCAGTAGGAACTATGGCTACACCTTC
CDR3 protein: CASRNYGYTF